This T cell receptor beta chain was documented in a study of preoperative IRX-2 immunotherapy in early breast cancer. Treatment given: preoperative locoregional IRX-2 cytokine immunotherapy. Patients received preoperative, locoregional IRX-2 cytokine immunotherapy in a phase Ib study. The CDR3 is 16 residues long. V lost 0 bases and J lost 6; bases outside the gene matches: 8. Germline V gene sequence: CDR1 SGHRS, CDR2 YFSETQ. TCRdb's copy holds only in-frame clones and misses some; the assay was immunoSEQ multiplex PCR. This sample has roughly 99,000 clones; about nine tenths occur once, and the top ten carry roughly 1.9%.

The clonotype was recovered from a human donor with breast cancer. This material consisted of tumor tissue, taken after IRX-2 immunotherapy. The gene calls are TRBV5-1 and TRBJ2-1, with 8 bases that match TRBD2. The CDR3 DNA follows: TGCGCCAGCAGCTTGGCCGCGAGCGGGAGCAGCAATGAGCAGTTCTTC. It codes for CASSLAASGSSNEQFF.